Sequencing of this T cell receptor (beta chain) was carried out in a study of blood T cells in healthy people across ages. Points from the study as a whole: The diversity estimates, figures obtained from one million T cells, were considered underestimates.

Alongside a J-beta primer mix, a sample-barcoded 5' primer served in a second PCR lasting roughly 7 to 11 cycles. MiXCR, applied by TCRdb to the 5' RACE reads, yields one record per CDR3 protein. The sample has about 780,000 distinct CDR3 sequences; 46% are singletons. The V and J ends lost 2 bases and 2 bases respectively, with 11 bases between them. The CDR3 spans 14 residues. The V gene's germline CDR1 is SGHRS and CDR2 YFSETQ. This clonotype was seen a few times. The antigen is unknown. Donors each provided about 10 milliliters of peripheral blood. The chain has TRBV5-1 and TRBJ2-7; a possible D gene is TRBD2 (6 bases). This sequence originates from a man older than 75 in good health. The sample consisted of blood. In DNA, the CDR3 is TGCGCCAGCAGCTTTACGGGGGAACCCTACGAGCAGTACTTC. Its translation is CASSFTGEPYEQYF.